This T cell receptor beta chain was recovered during a study of T cell responses to AZD1222 COVID-19 vaccine. Germline CDR1 is SGDLS and CDR2 is YYNGEE. With 0 bases clipped from V and 3 bases from J, the junction kept 7 bases outside the gene matches. The CDR3 consists of 17 residues. Method: immunoSEQ multiplex PCR; TCRdb's copy keeps in-frame clones and lacks some. Among around 80,000 clones, about 92% were seen once, and the ten largest hold roughly 4.7%. The gene calls are TRBV9 and TRBJ2-3; 10 bases are a match to TRBD2. Here the sequenced sample was peripheral blood, taken 28 days after the second AZD1222 dose. The sequence came from an adult who received the AZD1222 COVID-19 vaccine. The CDR3 DNA sequence: TGTGCCAGCAGCGTAGATGGACTAGCGGTTGGGACAGATACGCAGTATTTT. Translating it yields CASSVDGLAVGTDTQYF. Full variable domain (rest looked up from reference TRBV9 and TRBJ2-3): DSGVTQTPKHLITATGQRVTLRCSPRSGDLSVYWYQQSLDQGLQFLIQYYNGEERAKGNILERFSAQQFPDLHSELNLSSLELGDSALYFCASSVDGLAVGTDTQYFGPGTRLTVL.